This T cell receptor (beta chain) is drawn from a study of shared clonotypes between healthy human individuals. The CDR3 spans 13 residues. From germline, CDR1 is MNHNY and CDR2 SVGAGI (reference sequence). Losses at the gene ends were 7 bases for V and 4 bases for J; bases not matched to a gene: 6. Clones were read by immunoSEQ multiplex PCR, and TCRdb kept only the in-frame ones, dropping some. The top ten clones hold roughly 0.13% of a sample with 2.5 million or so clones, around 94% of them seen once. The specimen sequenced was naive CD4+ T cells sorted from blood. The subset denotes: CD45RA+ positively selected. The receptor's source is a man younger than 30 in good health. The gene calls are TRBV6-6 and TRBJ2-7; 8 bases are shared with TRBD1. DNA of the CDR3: TGTGCCAGCACCCACGACAGGGGTTACGAGCAGTACTTC. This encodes CASTHDRGYEQYF.